This T cell receptor (beta chain) came from a study of monozygotic twins with inflammatory bowel disease. TCRdb reprocessed the 5' RACE reads and reports one entry per CDR3 protein, with no DNA. The sample's table shows some 150,000 distinct CDR3 sequences. The CDR3 has 15 residues. Germline CDR1 and CDR2: LNHNV and YYDKDF (reference sequence). This TCR came from a human donor with ulcerative colitis or Crohn's disease, or a healthy co-twin of an affected twin (not recorded which). The sample was blood. The rearrangement uses TRBV15 and TRBJ2-5. The CDR3: CATSVGVGSQETQYF.